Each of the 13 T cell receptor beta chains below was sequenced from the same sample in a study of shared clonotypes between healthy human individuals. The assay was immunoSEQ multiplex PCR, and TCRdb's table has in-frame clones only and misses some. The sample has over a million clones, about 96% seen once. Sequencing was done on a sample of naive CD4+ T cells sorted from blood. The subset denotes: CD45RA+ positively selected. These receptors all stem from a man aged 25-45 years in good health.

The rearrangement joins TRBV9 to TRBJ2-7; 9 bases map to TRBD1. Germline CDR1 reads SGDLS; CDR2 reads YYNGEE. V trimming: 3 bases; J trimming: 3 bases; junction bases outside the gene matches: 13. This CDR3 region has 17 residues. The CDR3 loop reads CASSGPATGQGFYEQYF. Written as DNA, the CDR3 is TGTGCCAGCAGCGGTCCAGCCACCGGACAGGGGTTCTACGAGCAGTACTTC.

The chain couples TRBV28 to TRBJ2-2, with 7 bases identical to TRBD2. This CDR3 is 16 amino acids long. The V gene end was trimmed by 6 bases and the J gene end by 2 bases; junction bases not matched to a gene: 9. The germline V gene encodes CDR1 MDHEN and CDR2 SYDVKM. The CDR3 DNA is TGTGCCAGCAGCCGACGGGGAGGGAGCAACACCGGGGAGCTGTTTTTT. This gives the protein CASSRRGGSNTGELFF. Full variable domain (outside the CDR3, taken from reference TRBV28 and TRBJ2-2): DVKVTQSSRYLVKRTGEKVFLECVQDMDHENMFWYRQDPGLGLRLIYFSYDVKMKEKGDIPEGYSVSREKKERFSLILESASTNQTSMYLCASSRRGGSNTGELFFGEGSRLTVL.

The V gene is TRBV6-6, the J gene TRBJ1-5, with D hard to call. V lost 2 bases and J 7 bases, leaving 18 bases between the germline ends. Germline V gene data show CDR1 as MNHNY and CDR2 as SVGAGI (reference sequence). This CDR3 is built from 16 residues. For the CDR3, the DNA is TGTGCCAGCAGTTACGGCCCCCGGGAGAGGAGGCAGCCCCAGCATTTT. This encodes CASSYGPRERRQPQHF.

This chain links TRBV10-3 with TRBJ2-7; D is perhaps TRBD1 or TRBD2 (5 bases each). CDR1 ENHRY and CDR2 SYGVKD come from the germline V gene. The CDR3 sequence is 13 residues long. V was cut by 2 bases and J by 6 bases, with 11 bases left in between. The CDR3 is CAISEITRGEQYF. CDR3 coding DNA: TGTGCCATCAGTGAGATTACTAGGGGCGAGCAGTACTTC.

In DNA, the CDR3 is TGTGCCAGCAGTTTACAGGGTTACGAGCAGTACTTC. Protein: CASSLQGYEQYF. The V gene is TRBV27, the J gene TRBJ2-7; possible D gene TRBD1, 5 bases. The CDR3 runs 12 residues. Germline loops: CDR1 MNHEY, CDR2 SMNVEV (reference sequence). V dropped 2 bases and J dropped 4 bases, with 6 bases sitting between them.

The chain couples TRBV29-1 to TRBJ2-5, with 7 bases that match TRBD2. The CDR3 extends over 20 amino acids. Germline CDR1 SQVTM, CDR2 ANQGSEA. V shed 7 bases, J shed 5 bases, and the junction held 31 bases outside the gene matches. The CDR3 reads CSGEYYREGLLGEGRETQYF. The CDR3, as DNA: TGCAGCGGAGAGTACTATAGAGAGGGTCTTTTAGGGGAGGGCCGGGAGACCCAGTACTTC. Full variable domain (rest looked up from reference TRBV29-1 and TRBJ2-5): SAVISQKPSRDICQRGTSLTIQCQVDSQVTMMFWYRQQPGQSLTLIATANQGSEATYESGFVIDKFPISRPNLTFSTLTVSNMSPEDSSIYLCSGEYYREGLLGEGRETQYFGPGTRLLVL.

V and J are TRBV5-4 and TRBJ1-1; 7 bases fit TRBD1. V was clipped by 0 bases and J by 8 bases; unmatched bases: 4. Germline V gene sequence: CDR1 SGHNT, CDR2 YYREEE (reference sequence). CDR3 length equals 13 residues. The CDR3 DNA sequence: TGTGCCAGCAGCTTGGTAGACAGGGTCGAAGCTTTCTTT. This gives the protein CASSLVDRVEAFF.

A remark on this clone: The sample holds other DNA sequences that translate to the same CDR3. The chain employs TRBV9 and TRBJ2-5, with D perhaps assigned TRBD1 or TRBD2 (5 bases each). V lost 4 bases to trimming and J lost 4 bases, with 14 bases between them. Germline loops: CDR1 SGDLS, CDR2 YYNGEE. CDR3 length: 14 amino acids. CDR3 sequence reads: CASSPEGRRETQYF. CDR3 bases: TGTGCCAGCAGCCCCGAGGGGCGGCGAGAGACCCAGTACTTC.

The CDR3: CASSPGGDEQYF. CDR3 nucleotides: TGTGCCAGCAGCCCCGGGGGCGACGAGCAGTACTTC. V and J are TRBV11-2 and TRBJ2-7; D may correspond to TRBD1 or TRBD2 (6 bases each). The CDR3 loop spans 12 amino acids. From germline, CDR1 is SGHAT and CDR2 FQNNGV. Trimming left V 5 bases short and J 5 bases short, with 10 bases between. The full variable domain, with the rest looked up from reference TRBV11-2 and TRBJ2-7, is EAGVAQSPRYKIIEKRQSVAFWCNPISGHATLYWYQQILGQGPKLLIQFQNNGVVDDSQLPKDRFSAERLKGVDSTLKIQPAKLEDSAVYLCASSPGGDEQYFGPGTRLTVT.

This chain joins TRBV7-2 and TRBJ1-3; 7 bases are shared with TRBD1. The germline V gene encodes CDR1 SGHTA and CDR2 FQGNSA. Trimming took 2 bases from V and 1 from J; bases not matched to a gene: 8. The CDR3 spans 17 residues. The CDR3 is CASSLTGVGRSGNTIYF. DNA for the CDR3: TGTGCCAGCAGCTTAACAGGGGTAGGGAGATCTGGAAACACCATATATTTT.

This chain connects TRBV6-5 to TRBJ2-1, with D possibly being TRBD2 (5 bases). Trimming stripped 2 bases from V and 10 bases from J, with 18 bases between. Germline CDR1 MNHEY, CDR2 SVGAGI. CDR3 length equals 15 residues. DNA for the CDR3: TGTGCCAGCAGTTACGCTAGACTAACGGCGCCAGAGCAGTTCTTC. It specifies CASSYARLTAPEQFF.

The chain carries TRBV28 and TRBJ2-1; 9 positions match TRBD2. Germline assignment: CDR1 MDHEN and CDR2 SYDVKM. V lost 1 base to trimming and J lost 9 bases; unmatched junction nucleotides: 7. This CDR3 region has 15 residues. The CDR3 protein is CASSLLAGDIGEQFF. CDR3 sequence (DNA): TGTGCCAGCAGTTTATTAGCGGGAGATATTGGTGAGCAGTTCTTC. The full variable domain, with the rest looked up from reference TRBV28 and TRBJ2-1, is DVKVTQSSRYLVKRTGEKVFLECVQDMDHENMFWYRQDPGLGLRLIYFSYDVKMKEKGDIPEGYSVSREKKERFSLILESASTNQTSMYLCASSLLAGDIGEQFFGPGTRLTVL.

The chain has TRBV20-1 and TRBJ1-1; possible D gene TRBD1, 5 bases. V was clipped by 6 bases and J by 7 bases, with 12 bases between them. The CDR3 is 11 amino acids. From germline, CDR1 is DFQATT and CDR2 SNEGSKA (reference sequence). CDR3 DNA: TGCAGTGCCGCCAAGGGGTATGAAGCTTTCTTT. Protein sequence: CSAAKGYEAFF.